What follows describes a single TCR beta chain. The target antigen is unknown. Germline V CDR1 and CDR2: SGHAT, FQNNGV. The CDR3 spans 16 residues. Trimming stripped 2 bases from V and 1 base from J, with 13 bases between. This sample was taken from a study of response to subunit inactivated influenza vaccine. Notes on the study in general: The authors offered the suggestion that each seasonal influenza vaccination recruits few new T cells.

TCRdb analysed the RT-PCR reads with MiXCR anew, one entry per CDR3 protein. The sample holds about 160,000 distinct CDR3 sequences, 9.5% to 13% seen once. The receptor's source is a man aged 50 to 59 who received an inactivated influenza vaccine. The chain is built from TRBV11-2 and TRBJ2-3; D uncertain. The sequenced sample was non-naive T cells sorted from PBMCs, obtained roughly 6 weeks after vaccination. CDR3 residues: CASSLRLGERTDTQYF. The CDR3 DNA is TGTGCCAGCAGCTTACGGTTGGGCGAGCGCACAGATACGCAGTATTTT.